This T cell receptor (beta chain) was obtained from a study of T-cell memory formation after mild COVID-19. Study outcomes and limitations: In second-wave clones peaking day 37, SARS-CoV-2 specificity remained unconfirmed.

Comment on this clonotype: Its antigen is currently unknown.

V shed 1 base and J shed 11 bases, with 20 bases lying between them. The CDR3 contains 15 residues. Germline loops: CDR1 LGHDT, CDR2 YNNKEL (reference sequence). TCRdb reprocessed the 5' RACE reads with MiXCR, giving one entry per CDR3 protein. The table records around 300,000 distinct CDR3 sequences, around 13% of them present only once. Input material: PBMCs or a T cell subset sorted from them (not recorded which). The sequence was obtained from a young man who had mild COVID-19 (a few samples of this study predate the infection). Cell type and time point are not known. The chain has TRBV3-1 and TRBJ1-1; D is undetermined. CDR3 DNA sequence: TGTGCCAGCAGCCAAGGTTACTTACCAAGCGCCCGGGCTTTCTTT. This codes for CASSQGYLPSARAFF.